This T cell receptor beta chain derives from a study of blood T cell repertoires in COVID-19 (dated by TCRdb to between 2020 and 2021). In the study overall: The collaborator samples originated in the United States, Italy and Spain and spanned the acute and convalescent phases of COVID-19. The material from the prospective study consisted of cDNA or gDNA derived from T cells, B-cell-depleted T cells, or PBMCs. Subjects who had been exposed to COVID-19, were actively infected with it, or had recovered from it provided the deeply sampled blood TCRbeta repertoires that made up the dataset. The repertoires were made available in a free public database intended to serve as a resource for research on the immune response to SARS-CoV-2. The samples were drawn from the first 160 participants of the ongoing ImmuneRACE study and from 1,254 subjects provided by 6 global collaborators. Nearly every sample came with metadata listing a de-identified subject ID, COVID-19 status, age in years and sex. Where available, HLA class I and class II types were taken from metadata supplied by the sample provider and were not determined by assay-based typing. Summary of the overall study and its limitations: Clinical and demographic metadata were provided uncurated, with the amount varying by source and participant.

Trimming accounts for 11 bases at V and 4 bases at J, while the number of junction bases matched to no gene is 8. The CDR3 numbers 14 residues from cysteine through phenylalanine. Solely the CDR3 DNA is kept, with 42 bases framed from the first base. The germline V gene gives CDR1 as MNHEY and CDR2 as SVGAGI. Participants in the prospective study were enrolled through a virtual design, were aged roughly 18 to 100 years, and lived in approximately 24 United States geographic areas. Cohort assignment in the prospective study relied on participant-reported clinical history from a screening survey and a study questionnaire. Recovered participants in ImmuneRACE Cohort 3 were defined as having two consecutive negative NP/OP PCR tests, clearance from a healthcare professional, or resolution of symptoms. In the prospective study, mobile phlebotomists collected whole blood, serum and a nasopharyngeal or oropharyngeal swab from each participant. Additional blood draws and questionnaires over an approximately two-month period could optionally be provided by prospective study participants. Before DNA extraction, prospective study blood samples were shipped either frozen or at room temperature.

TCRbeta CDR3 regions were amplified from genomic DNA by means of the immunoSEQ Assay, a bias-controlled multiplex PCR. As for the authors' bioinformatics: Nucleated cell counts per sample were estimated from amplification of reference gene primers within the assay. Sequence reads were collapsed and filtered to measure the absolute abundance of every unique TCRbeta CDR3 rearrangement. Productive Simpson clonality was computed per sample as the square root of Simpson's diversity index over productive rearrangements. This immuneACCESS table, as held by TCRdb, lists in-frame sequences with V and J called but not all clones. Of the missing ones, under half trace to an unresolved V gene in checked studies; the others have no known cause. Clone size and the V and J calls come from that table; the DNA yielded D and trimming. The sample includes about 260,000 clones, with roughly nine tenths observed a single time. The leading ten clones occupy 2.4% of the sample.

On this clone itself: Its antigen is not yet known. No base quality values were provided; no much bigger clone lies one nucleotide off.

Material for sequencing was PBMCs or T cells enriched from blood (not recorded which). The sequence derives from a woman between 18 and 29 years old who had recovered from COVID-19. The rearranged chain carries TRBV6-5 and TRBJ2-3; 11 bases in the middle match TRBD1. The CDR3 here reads CAGVPGQGADTQYF. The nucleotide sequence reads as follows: TGTGCCGGGGTTCCGGGACAGGGGGCAGATACGCAGTATTTT.